The T cell receptor (beta chain) under discussion was sequenced for a study of stem cell transplantation in POMP-related autoinflammatory disease. Produced via immunoSEQ multiplex PCR; TCRdb's table is partial and in-frame only. Of about 8,600 clones listed, 88% were seen once; the top ten hold around 15%. V was shortened by 8 bases and J by 2 bases, with 10 bases between the two germline ends. CDR3 length: 13 amino acids. Per the germline V gene, CDR1 is WSHSY and CDR2 is SAAADI. This chain connects TRBV10-2 to TRBJ2-1; tentatively, D is TRBD1 (6 bases). This clonotype was obtained from a human patient with POMP-related autoinflammation and immune dysregulation (PRAID). The graft donor may have given rise to some T cells. Sequencing used CD8+ T cells from PBMCs, obtained after stem cell transplantation. The CDR3 DNA follows: TGCGCCAGCCGGGACACCACCTACAATGAGCAGTTCTTC. Protein sequence: CASRDTTYNEQFF.